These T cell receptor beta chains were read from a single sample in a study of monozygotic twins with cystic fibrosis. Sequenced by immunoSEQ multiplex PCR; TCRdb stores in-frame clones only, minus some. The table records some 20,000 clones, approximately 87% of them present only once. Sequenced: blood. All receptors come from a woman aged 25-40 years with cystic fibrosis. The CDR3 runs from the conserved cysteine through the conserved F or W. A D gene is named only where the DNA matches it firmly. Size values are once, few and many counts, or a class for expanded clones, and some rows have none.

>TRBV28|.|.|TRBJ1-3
TGTGCCAGCAGTCTTGCCCCCGCCTGGGCAGAAGGAAACACCATATATTTT
CASSLAPAWAEGNTIYF
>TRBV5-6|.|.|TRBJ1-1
TGTGCCAGCAGCTTGGTGGAGGCAGCCTCTGAAGCTTTCTTT
CASSLVEAASEAFF
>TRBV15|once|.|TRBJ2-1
TGTGCCACCAGCAGAGAAAAGAACAGGGTACGAGAGCAGTTCTTC
CATSREKNRVREQFF
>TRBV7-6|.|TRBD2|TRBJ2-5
TGTGCCAGCAGCACGCGGACTAGCGGGAGGAAAGAGACCCAGTACTTC
CASSTRTSGRKETQYF
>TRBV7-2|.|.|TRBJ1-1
TGTGCCAGCAGCTTAACTTCCCTGGGGACTGAAGCTTTCTTT
CASSLTSLGTEAFF
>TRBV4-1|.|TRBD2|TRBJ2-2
TGCGCCAGCAGCCAAGATCTGGGGGGACTAGTCGGGGAGCTGTTTTTT
CASSQDLGGLVGELFF
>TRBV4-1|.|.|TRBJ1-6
TGCGCCAGCAGAGACCGACAGCTTCTGACCTATAATTCACCCCTCCACTTT
CASRDRQLLTYNSPLHF
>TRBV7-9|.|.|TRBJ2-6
TGTGCCAGCAGCACGGAGAGATTCTCTGGGGCCAACGTCCTGACTTTC
CASSTERFSGANVLTF
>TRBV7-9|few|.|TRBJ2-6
TGTGCCAGCAGCAGCGGCCGGGACTCTGGGGCCAACGTCCTGACTTTC
CASSSGRDSGANVLTF
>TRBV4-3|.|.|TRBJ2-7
TGCGCCAGCAGCCAAGATTTCCGGATCTACGAGCAGTACTTC
CASSQDFRIYEQYF
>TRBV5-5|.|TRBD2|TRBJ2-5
TGTGCCAGCAGCTTACTAGCGGACGCCAGGCAAGAGACCCAGTACTTC
CASSLLADARQETQYF
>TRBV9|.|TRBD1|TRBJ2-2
TGTGCCAGCAAGAATGGACAGGGTATGGACGGGGAGCTGTTTTTT
CASKNGQGMDGELFF
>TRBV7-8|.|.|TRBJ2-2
TGTGCCAGCAGTCTCTCGGGGGCCGGGGAGCTGTTTTTT
CASSLSGAGELFF
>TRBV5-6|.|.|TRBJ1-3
TGTGCCAGCAGCTGGTGGCAGTCCGGAAACACCATATATTTT
CASSWWQSGNTIYF
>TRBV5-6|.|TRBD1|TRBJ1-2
TGTGCCAGCAGCTGGGATAGGACAGGGGGCGCGGTGGGTAATGGCTACACCTTC
CASSWDRTGGAVGNGYTF
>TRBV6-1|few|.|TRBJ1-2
TGTGCCAGCAGTGATAGTGGGCATTATTCCGGCGGCTACACCTTC
CASSDSGHYSGGYTF
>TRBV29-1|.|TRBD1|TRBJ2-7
TGCAGCGTTGAGGGCAGGGGGCGCGGCTACGAGCAGTACTTC
CSVEGRGRGYEQYF
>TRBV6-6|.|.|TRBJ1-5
TGTGCCAGCAGTCCCCGGGGCCCATATCAGCCCCAGCATTTT
CASSPRGPYQPQHF
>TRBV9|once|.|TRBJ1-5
TGTGCCAGCAGCACCTCGACAGGCAAGCCCCAGCATTTT
CASSTSTGKPQHF
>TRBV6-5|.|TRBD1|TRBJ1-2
TGTGCCAGCAGTTACGGGACAGGGCGGAACTATGGCTACACCTTC
CASSYGTGRNYGYTF
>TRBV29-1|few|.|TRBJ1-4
TGCAGCGTTGGGCTAGGGGATGAAAAACTGTTTTTT
CSVGLGDEKLFF
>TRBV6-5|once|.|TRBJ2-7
TGTGCCAGCAGTTCTAGGCTAGGGGACTACGAGCAGTACTTC
CASSSRLGDYEQYF
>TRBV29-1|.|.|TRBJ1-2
TGCAGCGTCTATACCGGGACAAATGGCTACACCTTC
CSVYTGTNGYTF
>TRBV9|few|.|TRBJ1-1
TGTGCCAGCAGCCCCCGAGGAAGGGGAGAAGCTTTCTTT
CASSPRGRGEAFF
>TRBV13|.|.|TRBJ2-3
TGTGCCAGCAGCCCCCGGTTGGGCACAGATACGCAGTATTTT
CASSPRLGTDTQYF
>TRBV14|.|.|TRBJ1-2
TGTGCCAGCAGCCAAGATCAACCGGGACCAAGACCCTATGGCTACACCTTC
CASSQDQPGPRPYGYTF
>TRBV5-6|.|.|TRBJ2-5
TGTGCCAGCAAACCCATGCTTGGGAGAGAGACCCAGTACTTC
CASKPMLGRETQYF
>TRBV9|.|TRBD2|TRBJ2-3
TGTGCCAGCAGCGTAGGGACTAGCGGGGCAGATACGCAGTATTTT
CASSVGTSGADTQYF
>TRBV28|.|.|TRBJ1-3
TGTGCCAGCAGTTTATGGGGTAGTAGGGAGGGAAACACCATATATTTT
CASSLWGSREGNTIYF
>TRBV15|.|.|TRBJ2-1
TGTGCCACCAGCTTACAGGGATCGGGGACGAATGAGCAGTTCTTC
CATSLQGSGTNEQFF
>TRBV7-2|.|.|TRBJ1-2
TGTGCCAGCAGCTTAATGGGAAAGGGCTACACCTTC
CASSLMGKGYTF
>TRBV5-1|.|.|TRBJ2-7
TGCGCCAGCAGCTTGGCCGGGCAGGGGATCTCCTACGAGCAGTACTTC
CASSLAGQGISYEQYF
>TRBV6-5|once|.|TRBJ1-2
TGTGCCAGCGGTGAACAAGGATACTATGGCTACACCTTC
CASGEQGYYGYTF
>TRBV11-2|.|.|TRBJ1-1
TGTGCCAGCAGCTTAGGCTTTGGTACTGAAGCTTTCTTT
CASSLGFGTEAFF
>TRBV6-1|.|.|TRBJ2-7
TGTGCCAGCAGCCAGGGGTGGTCATACGAGCAGTACTTC
CASSQGWSYEQYF
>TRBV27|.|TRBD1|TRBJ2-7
TGTGCCAGCAGTTTATCTCGCAGGGGGTCCGAGCAGTACTTC
CASSLSRRGSEQYF
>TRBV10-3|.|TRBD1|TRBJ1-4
TGTGCCATCAGTTTGACAGGGCTCAATGAAAAACTGTTTTTT
CAISLTGLNEKLFF
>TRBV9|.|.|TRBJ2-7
TGTGCCAGCAGCGTAGAACTAGACGCCTACGAGCAGTACTTC
CASSVELDAYEQYF
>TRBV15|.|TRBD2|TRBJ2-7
TGTGCCACCAGCGGATTAGCGGGGCCCTCCTACGAGCAGTACTTC
CATSGLAGPSYEQYF
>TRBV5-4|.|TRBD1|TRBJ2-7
TGTGCCAGCAGCCCGGGACAGTACGAGCAGTACTTC
CASSPGQYEQYF
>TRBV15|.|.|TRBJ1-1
TGTGCCACCAGCAGAGGAGGGTCTAGTCGCACTGAAGCTTTCTTT
CATSRGGSSRTEAFF
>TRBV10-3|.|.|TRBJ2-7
TGTGCCATCAGCCCGGGGACCGACTACGAGCAGTACTTC
CAISPGTDYEQYF
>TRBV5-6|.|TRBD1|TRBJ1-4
TGTGCCAGCGGGACAGGGACGGGGGAAACTAATGAAAAACTGTTTTTT
CASGTGTGETNEKLFF
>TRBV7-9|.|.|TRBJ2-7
TGTGCCAGCAGCTTTAACGACGTTCGACCAGGGAAGGACGAGCAGTACTTC
CASSFNDVRPGKDEQYF
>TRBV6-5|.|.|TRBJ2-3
TGTGCCAGCAGTTACTCGGGTGCAGATACGCAGTATTTT
CASSYSGADTQYF
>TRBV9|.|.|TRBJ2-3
TGTGCCAGCAGCGTGGTAGGGGCCGGAGATACGCAGTATTTT
CASSVVGAGDTQYF
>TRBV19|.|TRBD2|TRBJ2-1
TGTGCCAGTAGTGCTACCCTAACTAGCGGGGGGTACAATGAGCAGTTCTTC
CASSATLTSGGYNEQFF
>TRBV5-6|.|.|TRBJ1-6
TGTGCCAGCAGCTTGGCTTGGACACTGGGTCGTAATTCACCCCTCCACTTT
CASSLAWTLGRNSPLHF
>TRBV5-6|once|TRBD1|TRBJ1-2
TGTGCCAGCAGCTTAGGACAGGGGGCTGGCTATGGCTACACCTTC
CASSLGQGAGYGYTF